One sample yielded the 8 T cell receptor beta chains listed below, sequenced in a study of blood T cell repertoires in COVID-19. Produced via immunoSEQ multiplex PCR; TCRdb's table is partial and in-frame only. The top ten hold about 3% of the sample, which has 150,000 or so clones, over 65% seen once. Source material: peripheral blood. The receptors were sampled from an elderly woman with acute or convalescent COVID-19.

This rearrangement joins TRBV6-5 to TRBJ1-4; D unresolved. V lost 0 bases and J 10 bases, leaving 15 bases between the germline ends. Germline lookup yields CDR1 MNHEY and CDR2 SVGAGI. The length of the CDR3 is 15 residues. The CDR3 loop reads CASSYSGSSEGKLFF. The DNA of the CDR3 is TGTGCCAGCAGTTACTCGGGCTCGAGTGAGGGAAAACTGTTTTTT.

This chain connects TRBV11-3 to TRBJ1-1; D gene ambiguous. CDR1 SGHNT and CDR2 YENEEA come from the germline V gene. This CDR3 is 15 amino acids long. The V end was cut by 3 bases, the J end by 0 bases, with 11 bases between. CDR3: CASSLGGGMNTEAFF. CDR3 DNA sequence: TGTGCCAGCAGCTTGGGAGGAGGGATGAACACTGAAGCTTTCTTT. The complete variable domain, with remaining parts taken from reference TRBV11-3 and TRBJ1-1, reads EAGVVQSPRYKIIEKKQPVAFWCNPISGHNTLYWYLQNLGQGPELLIRYENEEAVDDSQLPKDRFSAERLKGVDSTLKIQPAELGDSAVYLCASSLGGGMNTEAFFGQGTRLTVV.

The chain employs TRBV19 and TRBJ1-1; no reliable D call. CDR1 is LNHDA and CDR2 is SQIVND in the germline V gene (reference sequence). This CDR3 has 13 residues. Deletions cut 3 bases from V and 2 bases from J, with 7 bases between. The CDR3 nucleotides are TGTGCCAGTAGTATTGACTCCAACACTGAAGCTTTCTTT. Translation: CASSIDSNTEAFF.

The CDR3 DNA is TGCGCCAGCAGCCCCAGTTGGGAAAAACTGTTTTTT. This translates into CASSPSWEKLFF. This sequence joins TRBV4-1 and TRBJ1-4; no clear D. Trimming removed 4 bases from V and 8 bases from J, with 8 bases in between. This CDR3 region has 12 residues. The germline V gene has CDR1 MGHRA and CDR2 YSYEKL.

V gene TRBV5-1 combines with J gene TRBJ2-7; possibly TRBD2 for D (5 bases). Germline V gene lookup returns CDR1 SGHRS and CDR2 YFSETQ. The length of the CDR3 is 15 residues. Deletions cut 4 bases from V and 0 bases from J, with 14 bases between. For the CDR3, the DNA is TGCGCCAGCAGCCTAGCCTTGACGGACTCCTACGAGCAGTACTTC. Its translation is CASSLALTDSYEQYF.

This clone was counted between two and nine times. The chain joins TRBV2 to TRBJ2-3, with 10 bases that match TRBD1. CDR1 SNHLY and CDR2 FYNNEI come from the germline V gene. Trimming cost V 4 bases and J 3 bases; bases outside gene matches: 1. This CDR3 region has 14 residues. Written as DNA, the CDR3 is TGTGCCAGCAGTGGACAGGGGGCAACAGATACGCAGTATTTT. It translates to CASSGQGATDTQYF.

This chain joins TRBV7-9 and TRBJ1-2, with D perhaps matching TRBD1 (6 bases). V shed 3 bases and J shed 4 bases, with 15 bases lying between them. Looked up from germline, CDR1 is SEHNR and CDR2 is FQNEAQ (reference sequence). The CDR3 runs 15 residues. The CDR3 here is CASSLSGASIYGYTF. In DNA form, the CDR3 reads TGTGCCAGCAGCTTGTCAGGGGCGAGTATCTATGGCTACACCTTC.

The gene calls are TRBV27 and TRBJ2-1; a weak D match, TRBD2 (6 bases). V was cut by 0 bases and J by 3 bases, with 12 bases left in between. Looked up from germline, CDR1 is MNHEY and CDR2 is SMNVEV (reference sequence). The CDR3 is made up of 16 amino acids. The CDR3 is CASSLSAGGLYNEQFF. In DNA form, the CDR3 reads TGTGCCAGCAGTTTATCAGCCGGAGGGCTCTACAATGAGCAGTTCTTC.